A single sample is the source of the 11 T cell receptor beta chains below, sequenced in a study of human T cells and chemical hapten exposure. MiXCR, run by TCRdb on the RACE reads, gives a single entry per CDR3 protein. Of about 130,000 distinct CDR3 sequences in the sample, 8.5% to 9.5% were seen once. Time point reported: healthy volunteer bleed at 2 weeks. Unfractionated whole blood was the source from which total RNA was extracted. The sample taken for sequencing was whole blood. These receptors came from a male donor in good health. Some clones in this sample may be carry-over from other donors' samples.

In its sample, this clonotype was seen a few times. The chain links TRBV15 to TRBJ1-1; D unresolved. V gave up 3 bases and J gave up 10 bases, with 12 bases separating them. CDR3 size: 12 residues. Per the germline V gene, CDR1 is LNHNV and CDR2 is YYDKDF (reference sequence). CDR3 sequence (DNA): TGTGCCACCAGCAGTTGGGGTACCGGAGCTTTCTTT. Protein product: CATSSWGTGAFF.

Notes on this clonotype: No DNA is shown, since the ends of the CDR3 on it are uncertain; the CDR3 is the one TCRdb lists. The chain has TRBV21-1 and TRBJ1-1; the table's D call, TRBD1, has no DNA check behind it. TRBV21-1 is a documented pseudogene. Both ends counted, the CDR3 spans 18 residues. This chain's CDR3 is CASSKVFGTGSRYTEAFF.

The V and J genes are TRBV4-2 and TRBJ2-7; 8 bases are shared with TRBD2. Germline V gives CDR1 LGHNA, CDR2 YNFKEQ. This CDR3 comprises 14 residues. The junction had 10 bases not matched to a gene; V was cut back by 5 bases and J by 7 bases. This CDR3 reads CASSSPGGLGEQYF. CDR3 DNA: TGTGCCAGCAGCTCGCCGGGGGGGCTGGGGGAGCAGTACTTC.

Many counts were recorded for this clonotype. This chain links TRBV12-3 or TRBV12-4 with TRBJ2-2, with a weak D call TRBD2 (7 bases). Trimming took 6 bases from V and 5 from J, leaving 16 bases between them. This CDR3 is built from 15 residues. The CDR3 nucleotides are TGTGCCAGCAGCTGGGGGGGGCGTGGTACCGGGGAGCTGTTTTTT. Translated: CASSWGGRGTGELFF.

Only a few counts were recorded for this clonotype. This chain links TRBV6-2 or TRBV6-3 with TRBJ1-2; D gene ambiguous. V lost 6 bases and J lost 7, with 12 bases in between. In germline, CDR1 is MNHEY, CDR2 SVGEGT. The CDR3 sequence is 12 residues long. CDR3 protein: CASRQSAAGYTF. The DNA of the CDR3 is TGTGCCAGCAGGCAATCAGCGGCTGGCTACACCTTC.

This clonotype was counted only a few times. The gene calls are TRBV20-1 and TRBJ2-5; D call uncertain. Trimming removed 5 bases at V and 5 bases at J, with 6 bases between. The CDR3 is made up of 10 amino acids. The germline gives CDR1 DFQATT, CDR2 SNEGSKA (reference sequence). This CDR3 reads CSADLETQYF. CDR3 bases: TGCAGTGCTGACTTGGAGACCCAGTACTTC.

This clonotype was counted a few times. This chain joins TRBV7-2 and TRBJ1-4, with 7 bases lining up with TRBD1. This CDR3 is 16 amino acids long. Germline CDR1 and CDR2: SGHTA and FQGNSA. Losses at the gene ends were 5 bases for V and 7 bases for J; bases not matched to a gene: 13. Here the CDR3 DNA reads TGTGCCAGCAGCCCACGCCACAGGGGAGGGAGTGAAAAACTGTTTTTT. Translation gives CASSPRHRGGSEKLFF.

The CDR3 loop reads CSVEGWVRADTQYF. CDR3 coding DNA: TGCAGCGTTGAGGGCTGGGTTCGGGCAGATACGCAGTATTTT. V usage is TRBV29-1 and J usage is TRBJ2-3, with D uncertain. CDR1 and CDR2 from the germline V gene are SQVTM and ANQGSEA. V was clipped by 3 bases and J by 4 bases, with 14 bases between them. The CDR3 runs 14 residues.

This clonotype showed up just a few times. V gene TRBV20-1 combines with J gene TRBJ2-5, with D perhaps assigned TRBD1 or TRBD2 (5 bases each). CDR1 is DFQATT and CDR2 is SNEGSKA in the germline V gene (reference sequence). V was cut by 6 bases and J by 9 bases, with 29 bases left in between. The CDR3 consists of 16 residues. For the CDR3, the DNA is TGCAGTGCGCTAAGAGACCCCGGGACGGCCGATTCGGCCCAGTACTTC. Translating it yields CSALRDPGTADSAQYF.

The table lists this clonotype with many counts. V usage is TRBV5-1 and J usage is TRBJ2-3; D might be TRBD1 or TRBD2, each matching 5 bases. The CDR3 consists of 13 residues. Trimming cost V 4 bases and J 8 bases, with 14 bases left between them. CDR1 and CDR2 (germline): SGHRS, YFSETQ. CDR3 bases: TGCGCCAGCAGCCTGCCTGGGGGTATTACGCAGTATTTT. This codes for CASSLPGGITQYF. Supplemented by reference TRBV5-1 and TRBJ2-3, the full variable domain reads KAGVTQTPRYLIKTRGQQVTLSCSPISGHRSVSWYQQTPGQGLQFLFEYFSETQRNKGNFPGRFSGRQFSNSRSEMNVSTLELGDSALYLCASSLPGGITQYFGPGTRLTVL.

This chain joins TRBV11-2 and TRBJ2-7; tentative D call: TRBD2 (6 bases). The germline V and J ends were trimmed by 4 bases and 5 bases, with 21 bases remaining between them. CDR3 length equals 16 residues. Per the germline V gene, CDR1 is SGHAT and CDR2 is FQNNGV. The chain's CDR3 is CASSYPRGLQAHEQYF. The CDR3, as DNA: TGTGCCAGCAGCTATCCGCGGGGCCTTCAAGCCCACGAGCAGTACTTC.